One sample yielded the 25 T cell receptor beta chains listed below, sequenced in a study of blood T cells in healthy people across ages. A sample-barcoded 5' primer and a J-beta primer mix were used in a second PCR of about 6 to 12 cycles. TCRdb called the 5' RACE reads again in MiXCR, with one record for every CDR3 protein. The data contain over 1,200,000 distinct CDR3 sequences, 55% to 75% of them seen just once; the ten biggest clones take up about 6.3%. Source material: blood. The source of these receptors is a man aged 18 to 30 in good health.

The sample holds a few counts of this clonotype. This chain links TRBV29-1 with TRBJ1-1; D not resolved. The CDR3 totals 11 residues. Germline CDR1 and CDR2: SQVTM and ANQGSEA. V lost 7 bases, J lost 4 bases, and 10 bases lay in between. DNA of the CDR3: TGCAGCGGAGAGTTGGCCACTGAAGCTTTCTTT. Residues: CSGELATEAFF.

The V and J genes are TRBV4-3 and TRBJ2-7, with D hard to call. Germline CDR1 LGHNA, CDR2 YSLEER. Trimming removed 1 base at V and 3 bases at J, with 7 bases between. The CDR3 is 13 amino acids. The CDR3 DNA is TGCGCCAGCAGCCAAGTGTCCCACTACGAGCAGTACTTC. This encodes CASSQVSHYEQYF.

V gene TRBV27 combines with J gene TRBJ1-1; D unresolved. The CDR3 has 18 amino acids. Trimming took off 2 bases at V and 4 bases at J, with 23 bases between the two ends. Germline V gives CDR1 MNHEY, CDR2 SMNVEV (reference sequence). CDR3 in amino acids: CASSLRAGALGLRTEAFF. DNA of the CDR3: TGTGCCAGCAGTTTACGCGCAGGCGCCCTGGGGTTGCGCACTGAAGCTTTCTTT.

This clonotype was seen only a few times. The gene calls are TRBV29-1 and TRBJ2-2; 11 nucleotides agree with TRBD2. Unmatched junction bases numbered 3, after V lost 4 bases and J lost 5 bases. Germline V gene sequence: CDR1 SQVTM, CDR2 ANQGSEA. CDR3 size: 14 residues. CDR3: CSVVGLADTGELFF. The CDR3 region has the DNA TGCAGCGTTGTGGGACTAGCGGATACCGGGGAGCTGTTTTTT.

The chain uses TRBV25-1 and TRBJ1-2, with 7 bases fitting TRBD1. The CDR3 runs to 14 residues. V gave up 6 bases and J gave up 6 bases; unmatched junction bases: 10. Germline values: CDR1 MGHDK, CDR2 SYGVNS. The CDR3 nucleotides are TGTGCCAGCAGCAGACCGGGTCAGGGGGATGGCTACACCTTC. It encodes CASSRPGQGDGYTF.

This clonotype was seen repeatedly, ten times or more. The chain couples TRBV20-1 to TRBJ2-3; 11 nucleotides match TRBD1. Germline CDR1 DFQATT, CDR2 SNEGSKA (reference sequence). CDR3 size: 14 residues. V shed 6 bases and J 6 bases; nucleotides not matched to a gene: 8. This CDR3 is CSARRTGGMDTQYF. As DNA, the CDR3 is TGCAGTGCCAGACGGACAGGGGGCATGGATACGCAGTATTTT.

The V and J genes are TRBV12-3 or TRBV12-4 and TRBJ2-7; D might be TRBD2 (5 bases). V dropped 1 base and J dropped 3 bases, with 10 bases sitting between them. The CDR3 spans 14 residues. The CDR3 loop reads CASSLDLADYEQYF. The CDR3 coding sequence is TGTGCCAGCAGTTTAGATCTAGCCGACTACGAGCAGTACTTC.

J is TRBJ1-1 and V is TRBV20-1, with D perhaps matching TRBD1 (6 bases). With 3 bases removed from V and 0 bases from J, the gap between germline ends came to 11 bases. Germline lookup yields CDR1 DFQATT and CDR2 SNEGSKA (reference sequence). This CDR3 has 14 amino acids. In DNA, the CDR3 is TGCAGTGCTAGTAGGGGACAACTGAACACTGAAGCTTTCTTT. Its translation is CSASRGQLNTEAFF.

The chain uses TRBV10-3 and TRBJ2-7, with D unclear. The germline gives CDR1 ENHRY, CDR2 SYGVKD. The length of the CDR3 is 14 residues. V shed 8 bases and J shed 0 bases, with 14 bases lying between them. The CDR3, as DNA: TGTGCCATCGGAGCCCGGTTTAGCTCCTACGAGCAGTACTTC. It yields the protein CAIGARFSSYEQYF.

In its sample, this clonotype was seen a few times. The chain joins TRBV12-3 or TRBV12-4 to TRBJ2-1; 9 bases fit TRBD1. CDR3 length equals 18 residues. Unmatched junction bases numbered 20, after V lost 5 bases and J lost 9 bases. The CDR3 region is CASSPGTGYGLGQSEQFF. In nucleotides, the CDR3 is TGTGCCAGCAGTCCAGGGACAGGGTACGGGCTGGGTCAAAGTGAGCAGTTCTTC.

The chain employs TRBV6-6 and TRBJ1-5, with D perhaps TRBD1 (5 bases). The ends were cut back, 0 bases at V and 7 bases at J, with 16 bases in the middle. Germline V CDR1 and CDR2: MNHNY, SVGAGI (reference sequence). This CDR3 is 16 amino acids long. The CDR3 coding sequence is TGTGCCAGCAGTTACTCGATAGCAGGGTCGGGGCAGCCCCAGCATTTT. Encoded protein: CASSYSIAGSGQPQHF.

The rearrangement joins TRBV6-5 to TRBJ2-4; 8 bases line up with TRBD1. The V gene end was trimmed by 11 bases and the J gene end by 9 bases; junction bases not matched to a gene: 6. CDR1 is MNHEY, CDR2 SVGAGI, per germline. This CDR3 is built from 11 residues. CDR3 sequence reads: CAGTGGGIQYF. The CDR3 coding sequence is TGTGCCGGAACAGGGGGTGGCATTCAGTACTTC.

The chain carries TRBV7-9 and TRBJ1-4, with 8 bases that match TRBD1. CDR1 and CDR2 from the germline V gene are SEHNR and FQNEAQ (reference sequence). V lost 3 bases and J lost 0; bases outside the gene matches: 6. This CDR3 comprises 17 residues. The chain's CDR3 is CASSFWTGTATNEKLFF. CDR3 DNA: TGTGCCAGCAGCTTTTGGACAGGGACGGCAACTAATGAAAAACTGTTTTTT.

A few counts support this clonotype. The J gene is TRBJ2-3, the V gene TRBV29-1, with 10 bases fitting TRBD2. The CDR3 is made up of 14 amino acids. Germline CDR1 and CDR2: SQVTM and ANQGSEA. With V trimmed by 8 bases and J by 2 bases, 7 bases remained unmatched. CDR3 in DNA: TGCAGCACCGCACTAGCGGGACCCACAGATACGCAGTATTTT. Its protein is CSTALAGPTDTQYF.

The chain employs TRBV3-1 and TRBJ2-7, with D perhaps matching TRBD1 (6 bases). The germline gives CDR1 LGHDT, CDR2 YNNKEL (reference sequence). The CDR3 is 14 amino acids. Between the trimmed V and J ends, which lost 8 bases and 7 bases, there was a span of 21 bases. The chain's CDR3 is CASAPGTTPNEQYF. For the CDR3, the DNA is TGTGCCAGCGCTCCCGGGACAACTCCCAATGAGCAGTACTTC.

A few counts support this clonotype. The CDR3 here is CASSQFTEAFF. The CDR3 DNA reads TGTGCCAGCAGCCAGTTCACTGAAGCTTTCTTT. The V call is TRBV14, the J call TRBJ1-1; D gene uncertain. CDR3 length: 11 amino acids. V lost 3 bases and J lost 4, with 3 bases in between. Germline loops: CDR1 SGHDN, CDR2 FVKESK.

V and J are TRBV20-1 and TRBJ2-3; 8 bases agree with TRBD2. There are 13 residues in the CDR3. J was trimmed by 1 base and V by 5 bases; bases with no gene match: 2. Germline-derived CDR1 and CDR2 are DFQATT and SNEGSKA (reference sequence). The chain's CDR3 is CSAPAGGTDTQYF. CDR3 bases: TGCAGTGCTCCAGCGGGAGGCACAGATACGCAGTATTTT.

The rearrangement joins TRBV3-1 to TRBJ2-5, with 7 bases that match TRBD2. The V gene's germline CDR1 is LGHDT and CDR2 YNNKEL (reference sequence). V lost 2 bases to trimming and J lost 1 base; unmatched junction nucleotides: 4. CDR3 size: 15 residues. CDR3 residues: CASSQTASGQETQYF. CDR3 nucleotide sequence: TGTGCCAGCAGCCAAACCGCTAGCGGCCAAGAGACCCAGTACTTC.

The CDR3 protein is CASSLPSGSTNEKLFF. CDR3 DNA: TGTGCCAGCAGCTTACCATCCGGGTCAACTAATGAAAAACTGTTTTTT. This sequence joins TRBV7-9 and TRBJ1-4; no reliable D call. Germline values: CDR1 SEHNR, CDR2 FQNEAQ (reference sequence). V gave up 2 bases and J gave up 0 bases, with 10 bases separating them. The CDR3 covers 16 residues.

Only a few counts were recorded for this clonotype. The chain recombines TRBV29-1 with TRBJ1-1; D is unresolved. The CDR3 covers 13 residues. Trimming pared 5 bases from V and 4 bases from J, leaving 14 bases between. Germline V gene lookup returns CDR1 SQVTM and CDR2 ANQGSEA. The chain's CDR3 is CSVYAMDSTEAFF. Here the CDR3 DNA reads TGCAGCGTTTATGCCATGGACTCCACTGAAGCTTTCTTT.

The rearrangement uses TRBV4-1 and TRBJ1-1; 9 bases map to TRBD1. Germline CDR1 MGHRA, CDR2 YSYEKL. This CDR3 has 15 amino acids. Losses at the gene ends were 5 bases for V and 3 bases for J; bases not matched to a gene: 7. The CDR3 region is CASSVRQGGDTEAFF. CDR3 in DNA: TGCGCCAGCAGCGTCCGACAGGGGGGCGACACTGAAGCTTTCTTT.

This clonotype has more than one count but fewer than ten. The chain links TRBV30 to TRBJ1-4; no reliable D call. The CDR3 has 12 amino acids. The ends were cut back, 0 bases at V and 8 bases at J, with 7 bases in the middle. Germline lookup yields CDR1 GTSNPN and CDR2 SVGIG (reference sequence). The CDR3: CAWSVRKEKLFF. DNA of the CDR3: TGTGCCTGGAGTGTTAGGAAGGAAAAACTGTTTTTT.

Written as DNA, the CDR3 is TGTGCCAGCAGTCCCCGGGCAGGACTCGGAGCTTTCTTT. This encodes CASSPRAGLGAFF. V usage is TRBV7-2 and J usage is TRBJ1-1, with D hard to call. This CDR3 region has 13 residues. V lost 6 bases, J lost 10 bases, and 18 bases lay in between. Germline assignment: CDR1 SGHTA and CDR2 FQGNSA.

V gene TRBV12-3 or TRBV12-4 combines with J gene TRBJ1-4; D unclear. The CDR3 runs 13 residues. V gave up 6 bases and J gave up 8 bases, with 13 bases separating them. The CDR3 protein is CASSPLKVEKLFF. The DNA for the CDR3 is TGTGCCAGCAGCCCACTTAAGGTCGAAAAACTGTTTTTT.

The rearrangement uses TRBV4-1 and TRBJ2-7; tentatively, D is TRBD1 (6 bases). CDR3 length equals 14 residues. Germline lookup yields CDR1 MGHRA and CDR2 YSYEKL. V dropped 2 bases and J dropped 5 bases, with 13 bases sitting between them. DNA for the CDR3: TGCGCCAGCAGCCAACTTCAGGGGAATCACGAGCAGTACTTC. Protein sequence: CASSQLQGNHEQYF.